This is a list of T cell receptor beta chains from one sample in a study of OX40 agonist ivuxolimab in advanced cancers. Using immunoSEQ multiplex PCR, the repertoire was profiled, and TCRdb retains in-frame clones only, with some absent. Of 23,000 or so clones detected, about 76% appear once; the ten largest clones hold 2% to 2.5%. This material consisted of CD4+ or CD8+ T cells sorted from blood, taken in a trial of the OX40 agonist ivuxolimab. The receptors were sampled from an adult with an advanced solid tumor such as melanoma, head and neck, liver or kidney cancer. CDR3s include the opening cysteine and the closing phenylalanine or tryptophan. Fields, in order: clone size, D gene, V gene, J gene, CDR3 DNA, CDR3 protein. A D gene is named only where the DNA matches it firmly. Clone size is shown for a subset of rows, as once, few, many or a class of expanded clone.

clone_size: .
d_call: .
v_call: TRBV18
j_call: TRBJ2-4
cdr3_nt: TGTGCCAGCTCACCGGCGGGACGGCTAGCCAAAAACATTCAGTACTTC
cdr3_aa: CASSPAGRLAKNIQYF

clone_size: few
d_call: .
v_call: TRBV7-2
j_call: TRBJ1-2
cdr3_nt: TGTGCCAGCAGCCTCGGGACCGGCTATGGCTACACCTTC
cdr3_aa: CASSLGTGYGYTF

clone_size: few
d_call: .
v_call: TRBV6-1
j_call: TRBJ1-6
cdr3_nt: TGTGCCAGCAAGGCGGGGGGCTTGAAGGATTCACCCCTCCACTTT
cdr3_aa: CASKAGGLKDSPLHF

clone_size: .
d_call: TRBD1
v_call: TRBV7-2
j_call: TRBJ2-2
cdr3_nt: TGTGCCAGTACAGGGGGCCGAGCCGGGGAGCTGTTTTTT
cdr3_aa: CASTGGRAGELFF

clone_size: .
d_call: TRBD2
v_call: TRBV5-1
j_call: TRBJ2-1
cdr3_nt: TGCGCCAGCAGCCCTGGAATGGGCGGGAGGGGAGGTGGAAATGAGCAGTTCTTC
cdr3_aa: CASSPGMGGRGGGNEQFF

clone_size: .
d_call: .
v_call: TRBV5-5
j_call: TRBJ2-3
cdr3_nt: TGTGCCAGCAGACAGGGAACCTCTAGCACAGATACGCAGTATTTT
cdr3_aa: CASRQGTSSTDTQYF

clone_size: .
d_call: .
v_call: TRBV7-6
j_call: TRBJ2-1
cdr3_nt: TGTGCCAGCAGCCAAGGGCAGGGGTCGAATGAGCAGTTCTTC
cdr3_aa: CASSQGQGSNEQFF

clone_size: few
d_call: .
v_call: TRBV7-2
j_call: TRBJ1-1
cdr3_nt: TGTGCCAGCAGCCCTTTTCCGAGGGGGAACACTGAAGCTTTCTTT
cdr3_aa: CASSPFPRGNTEAFF

clone_size: .
d_call: .
v_call: TRBV7-2
j_call: TRBJ1-1
cdr3_nt: TGTGCCAGCAGCAACCAATTGCTTGAAGCTTTCTTT
cdr3_aa: CASSNQLLEAFF

clone_size: .
d_call: .
v_call: TRBV19
j_call: TRBJ2-5
cdr3_nt: TGTGCCAGTAGTATAGTCAGGGGAGAGACCCAGTACTTC
cdr3_aa: CASSIVRGETQYF

clone_size: .
d_call: .
v_call: TRBV6-5
j_call: TRBJ1-3
cdr3_nt: TGTGCCAGCAGTTACCCCCCCGACACCATATATTTT
cdr3_aa: CASSYPPDTIYF

clone_size: few
d_call: .
v_call: TRBV4-2
j_call: TRBJ2-2
cdr3_nt: TGTGCCAGCAGCGAAGGGGGAGGGCTGGACACCGGGGAGCTGTTTTTT
cdr3_aa: CASSEGGGLDTGELFF

clone_size: .
d_call: TRBD1
v_call: TRBV30
j_call: TRBJ1-2
cdr3_nt: TGTGCCTGGGGCAGGGGGCGAATTGGGGGTAACTATGGCTACACCTTC
cdr3_aa: CAWGRGRIGGNYGYTF

clone_size: once
d_call: .
v_call: TRBV5-4
j_call: TRBJ1-1
cdr3_nt: TGCGCCAGCAGCCAAGATTGGGACACAAACACTGAAGCTTTCTTT
cdr3_aa: CASSQDWDTNTEAFF

clone_size: few
d_call: .
v_call: TRBV10-2
j_call: TRBJ1-1
cdr3_nt: TGCGCCAGCAGGGAGCAGGGATACACTGAAGCTTTCTTT
cdr3_aa: CASREQGYTEAFF

clone_size: .
d_call: TRBD1
v_call: TRBV4-1
j_call: TRBJ1-5
cdr3_nt: TGCGCCAGCAGCCCTACAGGGGAAAAAAGCAATCAGCCCCAGCATTTT
cdr3_aa: CASSPTGEKSNQPQHF

clone_size: .
d_call: .
v_call: TRBV14
j_call: TRBJ2-5
cdr3_nt: TGTGCCAGCAGCCATGGACCCGGACTTGGCCAAGAGACCCAGTACTTC
cdr3_aa: CASSHGPGLGQETQYF

clone_size: .
d_call: .
v_call: TRBV11-2
j_call: TRBJ2-7
cdr3_nt: TGTGCCAGCAGCTTAGATGTGGATCCCTACGAGCAGTACTTC
cdr3_aa: CASSLDVDPYEQYF

clone_size: .
d_call: .
v_call: TRBV18
j_call: TRBJ1-4
cdr3_nt: TGTGCCAGCTCACCGTTCGGCACGGAAAATGAAAAACTGTTTTTT
cdr3_aa: CASSPFGTENEKLFF

clone_size: .
d_call: TRBD1
v_call: TRBV27
j_call: TRBJ1-5
cdr3_nt: TGTGCCAGCAGTGGGGGACAGGGCAATCAGCCCCAGCATTTT
cdr3_aa: CASSGGQGNQPQHF

clone_size: .
d_call: .
v_call: TRBV21-1
j_call: TRBJ2-2
cdr3_nt: TGTGCCAGCACCAACGGGCGGGAGGGCCGCACCGGGGAGCTGTTTTTT
cdr3_aa: CASTNGREGRTGELFF

clone_size: .
d_call: .
v_call: TRBV28
j_call: TRBJ2-7
cdr3_nt: TGTGCCAGCAGTTCCCCCGTAGGCCGGGGGGAGCAGTACTTC
cdr3_aa: CASSSPVGRGEQYF

clone_size: .
d_call: .
v_call: TRBV30
j_call: TRBJ2-7
cdr3_nt: TGTGCCTGGAGTATTAGAGGGGGCGAGCAGTACTTC
cdr3_aa: CAWSIRGGEQYF

clone_size: .
d_call: TRBD1
v_call: TRBV7-3
j_call: TRBJ2-3
cdr3_nt: TGTGCCAGCAGCTCTACCCCGGGTGGGACAGGGGGCACAGATACGCAGTATTTT
cdr3_aa: CASSSTPGGTGGTDTQYF

clone_size: few
d_call: TRBD2
v_call: TRBV11-2
j_call: TRBJ2-5
cdr3_nt: TGTGCCAGCGGACTCCTGGGGACTAGCGGGAGAGGGGAGACCCAGTACTTC
cdr3_aa: CASGLLGTSGRGETQYF

clone_size: .
d_call: .
v_call: TRBV28
j_call: TRBJ2-5
cdr3_nt: TGTGCCAGCAGTTTACCCCCCCGAGAGACCCAGTACTTC
cdr3_aa: CASSLPPRETQYF

clone_size: .
d_call: .
v_call: TRBV4-3
j_call: TRBJ2-7
cdr3_nt: TGCGCCAGCAGCCAAGCATCGAGCAGCTCCTACGAGCAGTACTTC
cdr3_aa: CASSQASSSSYEQYF

clone_size: .
d_call: .
v_call: TRBV7-2
j_call: TRBJ2-4
cdr3_nt: TGTGCCAGCAGTTCTACAGGATCCCAAAACATTCAGTACTTC
cdr3_aa: CASSSTGSQNIQYF

clone_size: .
d_call: .
v_call: TRBV5-1
j_call: TRBJ2-7
cdr3_nt: TGCGCCAGCAGCTGGGGGGGCGGGACGTACGAGCAGTACTTC
cdr3_aa: CASSWGGGTYEQYF

clone_size: .
d_call: .
v_call: TRBV6-6
j_call: TRBJ1-5
cdr3_nt: TGTGCCAGCAGTTACGGGGATGGGAGCAATCAGCCCCAGCATTTT
cdr3_aa: CASSYGDGSNQPQHF

clone_size: medium-sized
d_call: .
v_call: TRBV7-6
j_call: TRBJ1-3
cdr3_nt: TGTGCCAGCAGCTTAGGGGTCCGCGGAAACACCATATATTTT
cdr3_aa: CASSLGVRGNTIYF